The 9 T cell receptor beta chains listed next were all sequenced from one sample in a study of technical replicates of blood from four donors. Sequenced by immunoSEQ multiplex PCR; TCRdb stores in-frame clones only, minus some. The profile covers tens of thousands of clones, with around nine tenths appearing a single time and around 4.6% taken by the ten largest. Sequencing input: PBMCs. The source is a human donor in good health. Some clones in this sample may be carry-over from other donors' samples.

The rearrangement joins TRBV18 to TRBJ2-3; a weak D match, TRBD2 (6 bases). Looked up from germline, CDR1 is KGHSH and CDR2 is LQKENI. CDR3 length: 15 amino acids. Trimming pared 2 bases from V and 0 bases from J, leaving 9 bases between. The CDR3 bases are TGTGCCAGCTCACCAGTCAGCGGGAGCACAGATACGCAGTATTTT. Translating gives CASSPVSGSTDTQYF.

This clone was picked up a small number of times. The genes are TRBV2 and TRBJ2-3; D is perhaps TRBD2 (6 bases). The CDR3 covers 16 residues. CDR1 SNHLY and CDR2 FYNNEI come from the germline V gene. V lost 7 bases and J 8 bases, leaving 25 bases between the germline ends. CDR3 sequence (DNA): TGTGCCAGCAAAACTCTGGGGAGGCCGAAGATGGGTACGCAGTATTTT. As protein: CASKTLGRPKMGTQYF.

The rearrangement links TRBV6-6 to TRBJ1-1; 7 nucleotides match TRBD1. This CDR3 is 14 amino acids long. With 6 bases clipped from V and 4 bases from J, the junction kept 8 bases outside the gene matches. Germline values: CDR1 MNHNY, CDR2 SVGAGI (reference sequence). CDR3 sequence (DNA): TGTGCCAGCAGCCCCAGGGGGAAGGGCACTGAAGCTTTCTTT. It translates to CASSPRGKGTEAFF.

CDR3 DNA: TGTGCCAGTAGCCCGGGCAGGGGGCCTGAAAAACTGTTTTTT. Encoded protein: CASSPGRGPEKLFF. J is TRBJ1-4 and V is TRBV19; TRBD1 aligns across 8 bases. The CDR3 loop spans 14 amino acids. V gave up 6 bases and J gave up 7 bases; unmatched junction bases: 7. CDR1 and CDR2 (germline): LNHDA, SQIVND (reference sequence).

The rearrangement links TRBV13 to TRBJ2-3; 7 nucleotides agree with TRBD1. Trimming took 0 bases from V and 1 from J; bases not matched to a gene: 4. This CDR3 spans 16 amino acids. CDR1 is PRHDT, CDR2 FYEKMQ, per germline (reference sequence). This CDR3 reads CASSLGRDSRTDTQYF. DNA for the CDR3: TGTGCCAGCAGCTTAGGCCGGGACAGCCGCACAGATACGCAGTATTTT.

The V gene is TRBV11-2, the J gene TRBJ2-7; weak D call: TRBD2 (5 bases). Trimming pared 0 bases from V and 4 bases from J, leaving 7 bases between. CDR3 length equals 13 residues. Germline V gene lookup returns CDR1 SGHAT and CDR2 FQNNGV. CDR3 in amino acids: CASSLDPGYEQYF. In nucleotides, the CDR3 is TGTGCCAGCAGCTTAGACCCGGGGTACGAGCAGTACTTC.

The chain is built from TRBV18 and TRBJ2-7; 7 nucleotides match TRBD2. CDR1 and CDR2 from the germline V gene are KGHSH and LQKENI. The CDR3 is 14 residues long. The junction had 6 bases not matched to a gene; V was cut back by 4 bases and J by 3 bases. CDR3 nucleotides: TGTGCCAGCTCACATAGAGGGGAGGGCTACGAGCAGTACTTC. It yields the protein CASSHRGEGYEQYF.

The rearrangement links TRBV10-3 to TRBJ2-7, with TRBD1 identical over 11 bases. Germline V gene sequence: CDR1 ENHRY, CDR2 SYGVKD. The V and J ends lost 0 bases and 2 bases, in that order; junction bases with no gene match: 9. CDR3 length: 18 residues. CDR3 loop: CAISESTGQGANTYEQYF. DNA of the CDR3: TGTGCCATCAGTGAGTCCACCGGACAGGGGGCTAATACCTACGAGCAGTACTTC.

This chain links TRBV6-6 with TRBJ2-7, with D possibly matching TRBD2 (6 bases). The germline V gene has CDR1 MNHNY and CDR2 SVGAGI (reference sequence). The V gene lost 9 bases and the J gene lost 3 bases, with 18 bases spanning the gap. The length of the CDR3 is 14 residues. The CDR3 protein is CASNKGSGGYEQYF. The CDR3 nucleotides are TGTGCCAGTAACAAAGGTAGCGGAGGCTACGAGCAGTACTTC.